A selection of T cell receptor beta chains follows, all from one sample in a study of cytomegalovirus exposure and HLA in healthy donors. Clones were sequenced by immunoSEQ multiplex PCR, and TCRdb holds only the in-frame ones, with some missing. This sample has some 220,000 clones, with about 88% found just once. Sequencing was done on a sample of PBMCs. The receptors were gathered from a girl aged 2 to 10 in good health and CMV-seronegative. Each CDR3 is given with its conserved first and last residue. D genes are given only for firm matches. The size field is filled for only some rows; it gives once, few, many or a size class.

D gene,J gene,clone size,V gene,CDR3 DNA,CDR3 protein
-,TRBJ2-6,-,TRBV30,TGTGCCTGGAGTCCCGACAGCTCTGGGGCCAACGTCCTGACTTTC,CAWSPDSSGANVLTF
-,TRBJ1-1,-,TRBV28,TGTGCCAGCAGGGTTATCTCTACAGGTCGGCGGGCGGGGACGCGGACTGAAGCTTTCTTT,CASRVISTGRRAGTRTEAFF
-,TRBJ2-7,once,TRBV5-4,TGTGCCAGCAGCCTCATAGCGGATTCAACCTACGAGCAGTACTTC,CASSLIADSTYEQYF
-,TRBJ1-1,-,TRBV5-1,TGCGCCAGCAGCTTGGGACAGGTTAACACTGAAGCTTTCTTT,CASSLGQVNTEAFF
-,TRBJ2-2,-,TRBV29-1,TGCAGCGCCACCACAGGGAGCACCGGGGAGCTGTTTTTT,CSATTGSTGELFF
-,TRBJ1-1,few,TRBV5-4,TGTGCCAGCAGCCTGATTGGCAGGGATATGACTGAAGCTTTCTTT,CASSLIGRDMTEAFF
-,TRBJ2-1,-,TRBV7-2,TGTGCCAGCAGCCCCGCTAGAAATTCCTACAATGAGCAGTTCTTC,CASSPARNSYNEQFF
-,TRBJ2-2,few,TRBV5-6,TGTGCCAGCAGCTTGGTAGGTCCTAGAAACACCGGGGAGCTGTTTTTT,CASSLVGPRNTGELFF
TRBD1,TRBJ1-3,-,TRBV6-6,TGTGCCAGCAAGGGGGCAGGTTGGAACACCATATATTTT,CASKGAGWNTIYF
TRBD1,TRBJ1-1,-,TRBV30,TGTGCCTGGACAGGGGGTAACACTGAAGCTTTCTTT,CAWTGGNTEAFF
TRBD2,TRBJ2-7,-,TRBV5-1,TGCGCCAGCAGGTCTAGCGGGAGGGCCGGTGGTGGCGAGCAGTACTTC,CASRSSGRAGGGEQYF
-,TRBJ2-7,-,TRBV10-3,TGTGCCATCAGTGCCAGCGGATACGAGCAGTACTTC,CAISASGYEQYF
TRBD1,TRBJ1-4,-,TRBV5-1,TGCGCCAGCCGGACAGGGGCAACTAATGAAAAACTGTTTTTT,CASRTGATNEKLFF
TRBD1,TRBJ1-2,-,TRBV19,TGTGCCGTACCGGGACAGGGAGAAAACTATGGCTACACCTTC,CAVPGQGENYGYTF
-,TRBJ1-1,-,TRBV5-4,TGTGCCAGCAGGTGGGGGGGGAACACTGAAGCTTTCTTT,CASRWGGNTEAFF
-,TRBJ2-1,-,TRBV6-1,TGTGCCAGCGGTTTGGCGGGGGCGACCTACAATGAGCAGTTCTTC,CASGLAGATYNEQFF
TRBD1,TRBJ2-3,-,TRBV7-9,TGTGCCAGCAGCTTAGCCTCGACAGGGGGAGGCGCAGATACGCAGTATTTT,CASSLASTGGGADTQYF
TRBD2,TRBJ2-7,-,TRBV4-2,TGTGCCAGCAGCCCGACTAGCGGGCCTTACTACGAGCAGTACTTC,CASSPTSGPYYEQYF
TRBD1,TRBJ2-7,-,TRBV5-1,TGCGCCAGCAGCTCCGGGACAGGACTCTACGAGCAGTACTTC,CASSSGTGLYEQYF
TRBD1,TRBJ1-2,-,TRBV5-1,TGCGCCAGCAGCTTGGCAGGGGGGACGGCGGGAGGCTACACCTTC,CASSLAGGTAGGYTF
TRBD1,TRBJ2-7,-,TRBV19,TGTGCCAGTAGTATAGATTCCGGGACAGGGGGCTACGAGCAGTACTTC,CASSIDSGTGGYEQYF
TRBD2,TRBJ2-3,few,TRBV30,TGTGCCTGGAGTGGGACCTGGACTAGCGGGAGGGCCAGGAATACGCAGTATTTT,CAWSGTWTSGRARNTQYF
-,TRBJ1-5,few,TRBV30,TGTGCCTGGAGCCTACAGGGTTATCAGCCCCAGCATTTT,CAWSLQGYQPQHF
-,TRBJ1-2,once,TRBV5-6,TGTGCCAGCATGAGGGCGATAGACGATCGGTATGGCTACACCTTC,CASMRAIDDRYGYTF
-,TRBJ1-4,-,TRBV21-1,TGTGCCAGCAGGATCGACGGACAGGGGGATGAAAAACTGTTTTTT,CASRIDGQGDEKLFF
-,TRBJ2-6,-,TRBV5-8,TGTGCCAGCAGCGGGTCAGGTGGGGCCAACGTCCTGACTTTC,CASSGSGGANVLTF
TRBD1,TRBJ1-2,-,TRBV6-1,TGTGCCAGCATTACGGGACAGGGGGGAGGCTACACCTTC,CASITGQGGGYTF
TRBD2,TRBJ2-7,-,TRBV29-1,TGCAGCGTTGGTCGGGGGAGGGGTACCTACGAGCAGTACTTC,CSVGRGRGTYEQYF
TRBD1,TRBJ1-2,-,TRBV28,TGTGCCAGCAGCTCTGGGACAGGAGGTCGCGGCTACACCTTC,CASSSGTGGRGYTF